The present TCR beta chain was sequenced within a study of cytomegalovirus exposure and HLA in healthy donors. The trim removed 2 bases at V and 8 bases at J, leaving 7 bases unmatched. Germline CDR1 and CDR2: SGHRS and YFSETQ. The CDR3 runs 15 residues. The PCR made use of 60 Vbeta and 13 Jbeta primers. The assay was immunoSEQ multiplex PCR, and TCRdb's table has in-frame clones only and misses some. This table lists about 51,000 clones. The receptor was isolated from a female donor in good health and CMV-seronegative. V and J are TRBV5-1 and TRBJ1-4, with 9 bases fitting TRBD1. Source material: PBMCs. The CDR3 coding sequence is TGCGCCAGCAGCTTCCGGACAGGGGACATGGAAAAACTGTTTTTT. Translating it yields CASSFRTGDMEKLFF.